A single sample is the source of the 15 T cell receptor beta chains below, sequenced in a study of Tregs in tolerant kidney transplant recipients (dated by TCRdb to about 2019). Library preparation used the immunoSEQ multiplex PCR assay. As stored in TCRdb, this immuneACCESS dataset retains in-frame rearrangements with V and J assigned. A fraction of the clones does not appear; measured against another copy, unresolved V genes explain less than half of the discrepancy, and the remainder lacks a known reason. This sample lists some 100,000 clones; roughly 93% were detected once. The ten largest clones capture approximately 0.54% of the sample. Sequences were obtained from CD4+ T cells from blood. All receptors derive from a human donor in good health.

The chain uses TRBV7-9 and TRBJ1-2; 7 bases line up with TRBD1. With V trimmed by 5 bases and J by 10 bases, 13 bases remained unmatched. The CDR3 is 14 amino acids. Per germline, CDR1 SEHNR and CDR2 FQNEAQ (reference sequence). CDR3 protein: CASSKPRGQSSYTF. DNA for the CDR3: TGTGCCAGCAGCAAACCCCGGGGACAGAGTTCCTACACCTTC.

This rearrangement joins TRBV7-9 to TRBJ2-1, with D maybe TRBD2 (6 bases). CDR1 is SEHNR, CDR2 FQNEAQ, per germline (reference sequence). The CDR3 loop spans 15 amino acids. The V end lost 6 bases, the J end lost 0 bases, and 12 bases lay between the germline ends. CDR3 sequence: CASSLSGHSYNEQFF. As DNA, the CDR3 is TGTGCCAGCAGTCTTAGCGGACACTCCTACAATGAGCAGTTCTTC.

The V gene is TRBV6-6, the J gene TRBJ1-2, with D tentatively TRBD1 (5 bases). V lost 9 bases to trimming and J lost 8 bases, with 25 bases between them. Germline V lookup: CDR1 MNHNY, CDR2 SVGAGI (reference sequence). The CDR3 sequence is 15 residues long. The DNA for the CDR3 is TGTGCCAGTTACACCTCCGGGACCGAGCTTAGAGGCTACACCTTC. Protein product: CASYTSGTELRGYTF.

The chain's CDR3 is CASTSQGASTEAFF. In DNA form, the CDR3 reads TGTGCCAGCACGTCACAGGGGGCGAGCACTGAAGCTTTCTTT. The gene calls are TRBV7-9 and TRBJ1-1, with TRBD1 identical over 9 bases. This CDR3 contains 14 residues. After removal of 7 bases from V and 4 bases from J, the junction contained 7 bases not matched to a gene. The germline gives CDR1 SEHNR, CDR2 FQNEAQ (reference sequence).

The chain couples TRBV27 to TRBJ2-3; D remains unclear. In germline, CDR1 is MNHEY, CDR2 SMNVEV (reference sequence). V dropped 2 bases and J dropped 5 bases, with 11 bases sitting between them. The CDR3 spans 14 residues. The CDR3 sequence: CASSLVIRGDTQYF. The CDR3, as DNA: TGTGCCAGCAGTTTAGTAATTCGTGGAGATACGCAGTATTTT.

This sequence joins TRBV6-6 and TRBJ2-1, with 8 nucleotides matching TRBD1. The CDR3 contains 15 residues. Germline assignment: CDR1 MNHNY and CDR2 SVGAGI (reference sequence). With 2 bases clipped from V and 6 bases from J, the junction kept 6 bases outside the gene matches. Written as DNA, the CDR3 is TGTGCCAGCAGTTACGAGAGGACAGGGAGCAATGAGCAGTTCTTC. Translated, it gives CASSYERTGSNEQFF.

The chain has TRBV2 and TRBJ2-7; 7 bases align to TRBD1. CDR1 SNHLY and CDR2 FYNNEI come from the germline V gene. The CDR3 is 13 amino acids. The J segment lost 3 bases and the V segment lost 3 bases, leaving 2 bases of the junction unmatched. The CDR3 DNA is TGTGCCAGCAGTGACAGGGGGATCTACGAGCAGTACTTC. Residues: CASSDRGIYEQYF.

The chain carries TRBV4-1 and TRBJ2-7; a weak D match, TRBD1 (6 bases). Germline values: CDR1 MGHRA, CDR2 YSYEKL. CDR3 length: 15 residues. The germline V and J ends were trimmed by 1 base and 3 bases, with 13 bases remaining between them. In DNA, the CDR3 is TGCGCCAGCAGCCAAGTGTGGAGGACAGACTACGAGCAGTACTTC. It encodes CASSQVWRTDYEQYF.

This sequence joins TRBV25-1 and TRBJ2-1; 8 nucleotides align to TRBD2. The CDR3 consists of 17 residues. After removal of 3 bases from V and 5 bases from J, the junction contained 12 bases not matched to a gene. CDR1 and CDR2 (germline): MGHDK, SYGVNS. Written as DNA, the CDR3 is TGTGCCAGCAGTGACCGGGGGGGGGCTAGCCCTCACAATGAGCAGTTCTTC. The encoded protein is CASSDRGGASPHNEQFF.

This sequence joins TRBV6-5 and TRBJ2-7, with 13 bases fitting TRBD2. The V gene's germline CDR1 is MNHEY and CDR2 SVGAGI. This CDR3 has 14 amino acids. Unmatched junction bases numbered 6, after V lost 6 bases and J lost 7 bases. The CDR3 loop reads CASRRTSGRIEQYF. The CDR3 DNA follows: TGTGCCAGCAGACGGACTAGCGGGAGAATTGAGCAGTACTTC.

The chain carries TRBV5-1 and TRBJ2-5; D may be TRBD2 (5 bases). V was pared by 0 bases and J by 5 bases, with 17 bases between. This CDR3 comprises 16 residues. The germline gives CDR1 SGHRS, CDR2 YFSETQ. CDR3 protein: CASSLATDGRGETQYF. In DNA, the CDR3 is TGCGCCAGCAGCTTGGCAACTGACGGTCGAGGGGAGACCCAGTACTTC.

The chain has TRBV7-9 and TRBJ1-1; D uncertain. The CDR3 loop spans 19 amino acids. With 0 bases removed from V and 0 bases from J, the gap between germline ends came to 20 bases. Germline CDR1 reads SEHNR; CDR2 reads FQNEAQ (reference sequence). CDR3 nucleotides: TGTGCCAGCAGCTTAGCGCTCCGGGGAGGGCGGCCCATGAACACTGAAGCTTTCTTT. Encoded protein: CASSLALRGGRPMNTEAFF.

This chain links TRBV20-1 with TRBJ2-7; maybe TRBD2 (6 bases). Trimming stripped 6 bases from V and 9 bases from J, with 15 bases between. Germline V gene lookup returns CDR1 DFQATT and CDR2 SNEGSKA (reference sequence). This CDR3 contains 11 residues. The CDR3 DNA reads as TGCAGTGCCCGATCCTTAGCGGTGCAGTACTTC. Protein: CSARSLAVQYF.

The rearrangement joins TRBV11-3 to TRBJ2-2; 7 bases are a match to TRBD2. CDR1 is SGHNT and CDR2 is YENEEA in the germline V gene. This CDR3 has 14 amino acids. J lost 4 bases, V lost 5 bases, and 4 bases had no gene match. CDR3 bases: TGTGCCAGCAGCGGGGAGGGAACCACCGGGGAGCTGTTTTTT. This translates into CASSGEGTTGELFF.

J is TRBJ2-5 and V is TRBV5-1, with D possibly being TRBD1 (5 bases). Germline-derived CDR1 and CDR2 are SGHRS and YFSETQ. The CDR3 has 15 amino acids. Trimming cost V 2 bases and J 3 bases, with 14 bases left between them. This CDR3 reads CASSLVPGSEETQYF. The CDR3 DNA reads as TGCGCCAGCAGCTTAGTACCAGGGTCGGAAGAGACCCAGTACTTC.